This is a list of T cell receptor beta chains from one sample in a study of blood T cell repertoires in COVID-19. The assay was immunoSEQ multiplex PCR, and TCRdb's table has in-frame clones only and misses some. The repertoire consists of 15,000 to 20,000 clones, with about nine tenths occurring once and the leading ten covering approximately 16%. The sequenced sample was peripheral blood. Receptors were obtained from a human donor in a cohort sampled during active COVID-19. Each CDR3 is given with its conserved first and last residue. The order of the fields is CDR3 length, J gene, V gene, D gene, clone size, CDR3 DNA, CDR3 protein. A D gene is named only where the DNA matches it firmly. Only part of the rows carry a size: once, few, many, or a class if the clone is expanded.

12 | TRBJ1-5 | TRBV9 | NA | NA | TGTGCCAGCAGCCAGGGTGATCAGCCCCAGCATTTT | CASSQGDQPQHF
15 | TRBJ1-6 | TRBV6-5 | TRBD1 | NA | TGTGCCAGCAGGGGGACAGGGGGAGGAAATTCACCCCTCCACTTT | CASRGTGGGNSPLHF
14 | TRBJ2-2 | TRBV6-6 | TRBD2 | NA | TGTGCCAGCAGTTACCCCACGGGGGGCGGGGAGCTGTTTTTT | CASSYPTGGGELFF
15 | TRBJ2-2 | TRBV28 | TRBD1 | NA | TGTGCCAGCATAATCGACAGGGGAGGCACCGGGGAGCTGTTTTTT | CASIIDRGGTGELFF
12 | TRBJ2-7 | TRBV6-2/TRBV6-3 | NA | NA | TGTGCCAGCAGTTTTTCGGCCTACGAGCAGTACTTC | CASSFSAYEQYF
15 | TRBJ2-5 | TRBV11-3 | TRBD2 | NA | TGTGCCAGCAGCTTAGGGGGACTAGCGGGAGAGACCCAGTACTTC | CASSLGGLAGETQYF
13 | TRBJ1-1 | TRBV28 | NA | NA | TGTGCCAGCAGGGCCCCTGTTGTCACTGAAGCTTTCTTT | CASRAPVVTEAFF
13 | TRBJ2-1 | TRBV9 | NA | NA | TGTGCCAGCAGCGAGGGGTCCTACAATGAGCAGTTCTTC | CASSEGSYNEQFF
13 | TRBJ2-1 | TRBV27 | NA | NA | TGTGCCAGCAGTTTAAGAATGGCTGATGAGCAGTTCTTC | CASSLRMADEQFF
15 | TRBJ2-3 | TRBV7-6 | NA | NA | TGTGCCAGCAGCTTAGCGGATGGGCGCACAGGTACGCAGTATTTT | CASSLADGRTGTQYF
13 | TRBJ2-5 | TRBV10-1 | NA | NA | TGCGCCAGCAGTGAGTCCGGTCGGGAGACCCAGTACTTC | CASSESGRETQYF
16 | TRBJ2-5 | TRBV11-3 | TRBD1 | NA | TGTGCCAGCAGCTCAGGGACAGTCGGCGTGGGGGAGACCCAGTACTTC | CASSSGTVGVGETQYF
16 | TRBJ2-5 | TRBV6-2/TRBV6-3 | TRBD2 | NA | TGTGCCAGCAGTTACAGGGCTAGCGGTTTTCCGGAGACCCAGTACTTC | CASSYRASGFPETQYF
13 | TRBJ2-1 | TRBV7-9 | TRBD2 | NA | TGTGCCAGCACACTAGCGGGAGTGCAGGAGCAGTTCTTC | CASTLAGVQEQFF
14 | TRBJ1-6 | TRBV14 | NA | once | TGTGCCAGCAGCCAAGGAGAACTAGCCTCACCCCTCCACTTT | CASSQGELASPLHF
14 | TRBJ1-2 | TRBV5-1 | TRBD1 | once | TGCGCCAGCAGCCCAGGGGACAGGGCCTATGGCTACACCTTC | CASSPGDRAYGYTF
16 | TRBJ2-5 | TRBV4-3 | TRBD2 | NA | TGCGCCAGCAGCCAAGATTCGGGACTAGCGGAAGAGACCCAGTACTTC | CASSQDSGLAEETQYF
14 | TRBJ1-1 | TRBV5-1 | NA | NA | TGCGCCAGCAGTGGGGCAGGGGCCTACACTGAAGCTTTCTTT | CASSGAGAYTEAFF
16 | TRBJ2-1 | TRBV10-3 | TRBD2 | NA | TGTGCCATCAGTAACAATCCTAGCGGGGGGTACAATGAGCAGTTCTTC | CAISNNPSGGYNEQFF
16 | TRBJ1-3 | TRBV2 | NA | NA | TGTGCCAGCACCGCTGGGCCAGTGAGCTCTGGAAACACCATATATTTT | CASTAGPVSSGNTIYF